The 8 T cell receptor beta chains below all came from one sample that was sequenced in a study of T cells after yellow fever vaccination (dated by TCRdb to 2018 to 2020). Library creation used 5' RACE. The sequencer was an Illumina HiSeq 2500. TCRdb passed the public sequencing reads through fastp at Q25 and MiXCR, retaining productive beta sequences. A single entry per CDR3 protein holds the most common genes and DNA from its merged rows. Present in this sample are some 160,000 distinct CDR3 sequences, 5.5% to 7.5% of which were seen just once. The ten largest make up roughly 2.5% of the sample. Read against the paper, the sample's treatment or condition label means: live attenuated yellow fever vaccine strain. This sample comprised CD4+ T cells sorted from PBMCs, obtained 4 to 5 days after the first yellow fever vaccination. The receptors derive from a man younger than 30 who received the YFV17D yellow fever vaccine.

The table lists this clonotype with many counts. The V call is TRBV20-1, the J call TRBJ1-1; D ambiguous. V was pared by 5 bases and J by 1 base, with 5 bases between. Germline lookup yields CDR1 DFQATT and CDR2 SNEGSKA (reference sequence). This CDR3 has 11 amino acids. This chain's CDR3 is CSAPENTEAFF. CDR3 in DNA: TGCAGTGCTCCAGAGAACACTGAAGCTTTCTTT.

In its sample, this clonotype was seen many times. The gene calls are TRBV4-3 and TRBJ1-5, with 8 bases that match TRBD1. CDR1 and CDR2 (germline): LGHNA, YSLEER. The CDR3 is 17 residues long. V dropped 1 base and J dropped 8; count of bases not matched to a gene: 13. The DNA of the CDR3 is TGCGCCAGCAGCCAAGTTTGGACAGGGACCCTGCGGGAGCCCCAGCATTTT. Translated: CASSQVWTGTLREPQHF.

This clonotype was seen at least ten times. The V call is TRBV9, the J call TRBJ1-1; weak D call: TRBD1 (5 bases). V was pared by 4 bases and J by 2 bases, with 9 bases between. The CDR3 has 13 amino acids. Germline loops: CDR1 SGDLS, CDR2 YYNGEE. The chain's CDR3 is CASSFGHNTEAFF. The CDR3 region has the DNA TGTGCCAGCAGCTTCGGACATAACACTGAAGCTTTCTTT.

In this sample, this clonotype turned up a few times. The CDR3 spells CASSPYPGTGDAFF. CDR3 nucleotide sequence: TGTGCCAGCAGCCCTTACCCCGGGACAGGGGACGCTTTCTTT. The V and J genes are TRBV9 and TRBJ1-1, with 10 bases matching TRBD1. The CDR3 has 14 residues. Germline values: CDR1 SGDLS, CDR2 YYNGEE. V gave up 4 bases and J gave up 11 bases; unmatched junction bases: 11.

The genes are TRBV12-3 or TRBV12-4 and TRBJ1-3; D unresolved. The CDR3 sequence is 13 residues long. The V and J ends lost 10 bases and 1 base respectively, with 11 bases between them. The CDR3 bases are TGTGCCACTAAGCAGAGTTCTGGAAACACCATATATTTT. This translates into CATKQSSGNTIYF.

This clonotype was counted between two and nine times. The chain carries TRBV6-1 and TRBJ1-2; 7 bases are a match to TRBD1. The V gene end was trimmed by 8 bases and the J gene end by 3 bases; junction bases not matched to a gene: 9. CDR3 length equals 14 residues. Germline V gene lookup returns CDR1 MNHNS and CDR2 SASEGT. The CDR3 sequence is CASPGTAPYYGYTF. CDR3 bases: TGTGCCAGCCCTGGGACAGCCCCTTACTATGGCTACACCTTC.

This clonotype was seen repeatedly, ten times or more. The chain is built from TRBV5-6 and TRBJ2-7; D is perhaps TRBD2 (6 bases). Trimming left V 1 base short and J 0 bases short, with 8 bases between. The CDR3 runs to 14 residues. CDR1 is SGHDT, CDR2 YYEEEE, per germline. The CDR3 region has the DNA TGTGCCAGCAGCTTGTTCGGGAGCTCCTACGAGCAGTACGTC. This codes for CASSLFGSSYEQYV.

This clonotype was counted ten times or more. The chain has TRBV10-3 and TRBJ2-1; 8 bases agree with TRBD1. This CDR3 contains 10 residues. With V trimmed by 10 bases and J by 8 bases, 1 base remained unmatched. Per the germline V gene, CDR1 is ENHRY and CDR2 is SYGVKD. CDR3 residues: CATTGDEQFF. The CDR3 region has the DNA TGTGCCACGACAGGGGATGAGCAGTTCTTC.